These 17 T cell receptor beta chains were all obtained from the same sample, sequenced in a study of cytomegalovirus exposure and HLA in healthy donors. PCR involved 60 Vbeta and 13 Jbeta primers. TCRdb's copy holds only in-frame clones and misses some; the assay was immunoSEQ multiplex PCR. The sample includes around 200,000 clones, roughly four fifths of them seen just once. The sample comprised PBMCs. The origin of the receptors is a man between 45 and 60 years old in good health and CMV-seronegative.

The chain joins TRBV30 to TRBJ2-1, with unresolved D. The length of the CDR3 is 13 residues. The germline V gene has CDR1 GTSNPN and CDR2 SVGIG (reference sequence). Trimming shortened V by 1 base and J by 2 bases, and 6 bases separated the two germline ends. Here the CDR3 reads CAWSERPYNEQFF. The CDR3 nucleotides read TGTGCCTGGAGTGAGAGGCCCTACAATGAGCAGTTCTTC.

This clone has more than one count but fewer than ten. The V and J genes are TRBV5-1 and TRBJ1-4; possible D gene TRBD1, 5 bases. V was trimmed by 2 bases and J by 8 bases, leaving 13 bases between them. CDR1 is SGHRS, CDR2 YFSETQ, per germline. The CDR3 is 14 residues long. CDR3 nucleotide sequence: TGCGCCAGCAGCTTCTTCGGGGGTGGCGAAAAACTGTTTTTT. Residues: CASSFFGGGEKLFF.

The V call is TRBV9, the J call TRBJ1-1, with D possibly TRBD1 on 6 matching bases. CDR3 length equals 13 residues. Germline V gene lookup returns CDR1 SGDLS and CDR2 YYNGEE. The ends were cut back, 3 bases at V and 1 base at J, with 7 bases in the middle. CDR3 in amino acids: CASSAGANTEAFF. The CDR3 DNA is TGTGCCAGCAGCGCAGGGGCGAACACTGAAGCTTTCTTT.

The V gene is TRBV6-1, the J gene TRBJ2-5; 12 bases fit TRBD2. There are 14 residues in the CDR3. Germline CDR1 is MNHNS and CDR2 is SASEGT. V lost 8 bases, J lost 6 bases, and 7 bases stayed unmatched. The CDR3, as DNA: TGTGCCAGCCGACTAGCGGGAGAGGTAAAGACCCAGTACTTC. It yields the protein CASRLAGEVKTQYF.

This clone was counted once. The DNA of the CDR3 is TGTGCCAGTAGTATCGGACTGAACTATGGCTACACCTTC. This sequence encodes CASSIGLNYGYTF. The J gene is TRBJ1-2, the V gene TRBV19; D remains unclear. V was trimmed by 3 bases and J by 2 bases, leaving 7 bases between them. The CDR3 is 13 residues long. Germline CDR1 reads LNHDA; CDR2 reads SQIVND (reference sequence). Together with reference TRBV19 and TRBJ1-2, the CDR3 gives the full variable domain: DGGITQSPKYLFRKEGQNVTLSCEQNLNHDAMYWYRQDPGQGLRLIYYSQIVNDFQKGDIAEGYSVSREKKESFPLTVTSAQKNPTAFYLCASSIGLNYGYTFGSGTRLTVV.

This chain joins TRBV6-5 and TRBJ2-7, with D possibly matching TRBD2 (6 bases). The CDR3 extends over 14 amino acids. CDR1 is MNHEY and CDR2 is SVGAGI in the germline V gene. Trimming took 0 bases from V and 8 from J, leaving 14 bases between them. CDR3 in DNA: TGTGCCAGCAGTTACTCGAAACCCCTAGCGAAGCAGTACTTC. This sequence encodes CASSYSKPLAKQYF.

V gene TRBV29-1 combines with J gene TRBJ2-3; D uncertain. This CDR3 has 13 residues. Germline lookup yields CDR1 SQVTM and CDR2 ANQGSEA. V gave up 5 bases and J gave up 0 bases, with 9 bases separating them. This CDR3 reads CSVPPGSTDTQYF. The CDR3 coding sequence is TGCAGCGTTCCACCGGGTAGCACAGATACGCAGTATTTT.

The CDR3 region is CASSEGSGDPNEQFF. CDR3 nucleotide sequence: TGTGCCAGCAGTGAAGGAAGCGGGGATCCGAATGAGCAGTTCTTC. The chain has TRBV2 and TRBJ2-1; TRBD2 aligns across 7 bases. J gave up 7 bases and V 1 base, and 7 bases lay outside the gene matches. The CDR3 sequence is 15 residues long. CDR1 is SNHLY, CDR2 FYNNEI, per germline.

The CDR3 nucleotides read TGTGCCAGCAGTGCGACGGGACAGTATAATTCACCCCTCCACTTT. Its protein product is CASSATGQYNSPLHF. The rearrangement links TRBV25-1 to TRBJ1-6; the match to TRBD1 covers 7 bases. V was clipped by 4 bases and J by 4 bases; unmatched bases: 4. The CDR3 is made up of 15 amino acids. Germline CDR1 MGHDK, CDR2 SYGVNS. The full variable domain, rest sourced from reference TRBV25-1 and TRBJ1-6, is EADIYQTPRYLVIGTGKKITLECSQTMGHDKMYWYQQDPGMELHLIHYSYGVNSTEKGDLSSESTVSRIRTEHFPLTLESARPSHTSQYLCASSATGQYNSPLHFGNGTRLTVT.

This clone was found a few times. The V call is TRBV18, the J call TRBJ1-3; TRBD1 agrees at 11 bases. This CDR3 has 14 residues. Germline V gives CDR1 KGHSH, CDR2 LQKENI. V lost 4 bases, J lost 8 bases, and 4 bases stayed unmatched. The CDR3 loop reads CASSLDRGPDTIYF. The CDR3 coding sequence is TGTGCCAGCTCACTGGACAGGGGGCCGGACACCATATATTTT.

The genes are TRBV2 and TRBJ2-3; TRBD2 matches 8 bases. This CDR3 has 15 amino acids. Germline CDR1 and CDR2: SNHLY and FYNNEI. V lost 5 bases and J lost 1; bases outside the gene matches: 5. The CDR3 here is CASSPTSARTDTQYF. In nucleotides, the CDR3 is TGTGCCAGCAGTCCGACTAGCGCTCGCACAGATACGCAGTATTTT.

This clone was detected a few times. The chain couples TRBV4-2 to TRBJ2-3; 7 positions match TRBD1. Trimming at V came to 5 bases and at J to 10 bases, leaving 6 bases not matched to a gene. Germline V gives CDR1 LGHNA, CDR2 YNFKEQ. CDR3 length: 12 amino acids. This CDR3 reads CASSLRQGPQYF. The CDR3 DNA reads as TGTGCCAGCAGCTTGCGACAGGGTCCGCAGTATTTT.

The V call is TRBV2, the J call TRBJ2-1, with a tentative D call TRBD2 (5 bases). The CDR3 loop spans 14 amino acids. V was pared by 6 bases and J by 4 bases, with 13 bases between. CDR1 is SNHLY and CDR2 is FYNNEI in the germline V gene. For the CDR3, the DNA is TGTGCCAGCAGGGGCTGGACTTATTACAATGAGCAGTTCTTC. This encodes CASRGWTYYNEQFF.

V is TRBV7-8 and J is TRBJ2-1; D remains ambiguous. V dropped 2 bases and J dropped 0 bases, with 8 bases sitting between them. The CDR3 runs 15 residues. Per the germline V gene, CDR1 is SGHVS and CDR2 is FQNEAQ. CDR3 protein: CASSLSWASYNEQFF. DNA for the CDR3: TGTGCCAGCAGCTTAAGCTGGGCCTCCTACAATGAGCAGTTCTTC. Variable domain in full (rest from reference TRBV7-8 and TRBJ2-1): GAGVSQSPRYKVAKRGQDVALRCDPISGHVSLFWYQQALGQGPEFLTYFQNEAQLDKSGLPSDRFFAERPEGSVSTLKIQRTQQEDSAVYLCASSLSWASYNEQFFGPGTRLTVL.

CDR3: CASLLIVSTDTQYF. DNA for the CDR3: TGTGCCAGCTTGCTCATAGTCAGCACAGATACGCAGTATTTT. The chain is built from TRBV18 and TRBJ2-3; no clear D gene. The germline CDR1 and CDR2 sequences are KGHSH and LQKENI. V shed 7 bases and J shed 0 bases, with 11 bases lying between them. The CDR3 is made up of 14 amino acids.

This chain links TRBV19 with TRBJ2-1, with TRBD2 identical over 11 bases. V dropped 3 bases and J dropped 9; count of bases not matched to a gene: 10. This CDR3 contains 16 residues. CDR1 is LNHDA, CDR2 SQIVND, per germline (reference sequence). The CDR3, as DNA: TGTGCCAGTAGTATTCAACTAGCGGGAGTAAATAGTGAGCAGTTCTTC. Translation: CASSIQLAGVNSEQFF.

The V and J genes are TRBV5-1 and TRBJ2-2; 10 nucleotides line up with TRBD1. Trimming took 5 bases from V and 1 from J; bases not matched to a gene: 5. There are 16 residues in the CDR3. Germline V gene lookup returns CDR1 SGHRS and CDR2 YFSETQ. CDR3 in DNA: TGCGCCAGCAGGCCCGGGACAGGGGTGAACACCGGGGAGCTGTTTTTT. Protein: CASRPGTGVNTGELFF.